This T cell receptor (beta chain) was observed in a study of T cell responses to AZD1222 COVID-19 vaccine (dated by TCRdb to the early 2020s). About the full investigation: TCR sequencing was performed for over 230 trial participants, of whom roughly 200 were given two doses of AZD1222 and some 25 were given two doses of MenACWY control vaccine. Trial participants were enrolled into age subgroups of 18-55, 56-69 and 70-plus years, which contained about 150, 27 and 61 TCR-sequenced participants, respectively.

The sample's time point label, decoded: about 28 days (+/-7) after the second vaccine dose. AZD1222 recipients given second doses at about 4 weeks or at about 12 weeks were pooled, since spike-specific TCR depth and breadth were not found to differ between the two schedules. Samples from vaccinated people were obtained from the UK trials COV001 and COV002, which included a single-blind randomized controlled phase 2/3 trial of AZD1222 (ChAdOx1 nCoV-19) in healthy adults. For TCRbeta chain sequencing, PBMC samples were collected from trial participants at day 0 and at day 28 after the second dose. Study-level results and caveats: Conclusions about previously exposed vaccinees were limited because only six AZD1222 recipients were SARS-CoV-2 seropositive at baseline. After two AZD1222 doses, both the breadth and the depth of spike-specific TCRs were significantly higher than at day 0 and than in MenACWY recipients. Participants were mostly white British, with more females than males. The authors suggested clonal diversity may have been underestimated. The whole spike protein was spanned by vaccine-associated CD4 TCRs, and dominant responses were seen in regions 160-218 and 743-854. In the small 56-69-year group, the increase in depth fell short of significance, most likely because of low power. Because no day 14 peak-response samples were available, the repertoires could be characterized only after the peak T cell response. Reportedly, close to half of the unique spike-specific TCRs recognized epitopes lying outside the regions that are mutated in the B.1.351 and B.1.1.7 variants.

Remarks on this clone: Its recognized antigen is unknown. The record has no base qualities; no much larger clone is one base away.

The CDR3 regions of human TCRbeta chains were analyzed by immunosequencing. In the source study's methods: Repertoire TCRs were matched against a reference library of SARS-CoV-2-specific TCRs generated with the MIRA antigen-specificity platform. Breadth was defined as the fraction of unique TCRs that were SARS-CoV-2-associated, and depth was defined as the fraction of total T cells that were SARS-CoV-2-associated. Using the MIRA data, each spike-specific TCR was assigned both to the spike region to which the TCR was reactive and to a CD4 or CD8 class. Log10-transformed breadth and depth values were compared by one-way ANOVA with Sidak's multiple comparisons tests. Entries here come from immuneACCESS through TCRdb and include only in-frame sequences with V and J called. Some clones fail to appear in such tables; in the studies checked, an unresolved V gene covers under half of the shortfall, and the cause of the remainder is unknown. That table gives V, J and clone size, and the DNA gave D and trimming. The sample records fewer than 100,000 clones, approximately 88% of which are singletons. Clones ranked in the top ten supply 13% to 15% of the sample.

The TCR originated in an adult who received the AZD1222 COVID-19 vaccine. The source material was peripheral blood, sampled 28 days after the second AZD1222 dose.

The nucleotide sequence is given as TGTGCCAGCAGCTTGTTTACGAGCTCCTACGAGCAGTACTTC. The encoded protein is CASSLFTSSYEQYF. The chain was built from TRBV5-5 and TRBJ2-7, with the D gene not clear enough to name. Reading the germline V gene (reference sequence) gives CDR1 SGHKS and CDR2 YYEKEE. V loses 1 base of germline sequence and J loses 0 bases, and the interval between the two ends is 8 bases. The CDR3 covers 14 residues, taking in both the cysteine and the phenylalanine. The only DNA kept is the CDR3, 42 bases in frame from the first base.